This T cell receptor beta chain emerged from a study of blood T cell repertoires in COVID-19. Study details: T cells, B-cell-depleted T cells, or PBMCs supplied cDNA or gDNA.

From germline, CDR1 is MNHNY and CDR2 SVGAGI (reference sequence). The CDR3 consists of 13 residues. V was trimmed by 7 bases and J by 1 base, leaving 7 bases between them. As processed by the authors: Researchers report that nucleated cell counts were estimated from reference gene primer amplification. Sequencing used immunoSEQ multiplex PCR; TCRdb keeps in-frame clones, though not all of them. The V and J calls and clone size come from that table; D and trimming were worked out from the DNA. The table has 43,000 or so clones, about four fifths seen once. This rearrangement joins TRBV6-6 to TRBJ2-2; a possible D gene is TRBD1 (5 bases). The source is a woman aged 80 or older with acute or convalescent COVID-19. The sequencing input was peripheral blood. CDR3 protein: CASKTGNTGELFF. DNA for the CDR3: TGTGCCAGCAAAACAGGGAACACCGGGGAGCTGTTTTTT.